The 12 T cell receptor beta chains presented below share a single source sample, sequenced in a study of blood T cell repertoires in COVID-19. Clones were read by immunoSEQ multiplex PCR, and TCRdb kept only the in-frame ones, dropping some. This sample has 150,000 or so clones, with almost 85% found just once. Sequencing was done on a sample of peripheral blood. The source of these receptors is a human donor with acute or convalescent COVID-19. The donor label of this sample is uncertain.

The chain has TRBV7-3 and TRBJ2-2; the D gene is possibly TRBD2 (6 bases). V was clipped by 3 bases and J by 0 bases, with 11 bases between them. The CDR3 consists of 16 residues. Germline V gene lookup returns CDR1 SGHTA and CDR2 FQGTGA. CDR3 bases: TGTGCCAGCAGCTTTTCCGGGACTGCGAACACCGGGGAGCTGTTTTTT. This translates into CASSFSGTANTGELFF.

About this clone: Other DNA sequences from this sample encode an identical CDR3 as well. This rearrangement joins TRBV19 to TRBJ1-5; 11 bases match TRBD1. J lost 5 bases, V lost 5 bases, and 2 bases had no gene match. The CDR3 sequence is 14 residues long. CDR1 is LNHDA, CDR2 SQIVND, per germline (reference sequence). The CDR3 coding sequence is TGTGCCAGTAGTGGGACAGGGGGAGATCAGCCCCAGCATTTT. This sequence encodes CASSGTGGDQPQHF.

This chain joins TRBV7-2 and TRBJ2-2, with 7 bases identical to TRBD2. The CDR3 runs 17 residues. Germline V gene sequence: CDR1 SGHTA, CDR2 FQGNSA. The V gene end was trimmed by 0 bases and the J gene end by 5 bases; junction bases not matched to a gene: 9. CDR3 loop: CASSLALSSGFTGELFF. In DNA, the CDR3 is TGTGCCAGCAGCTTAGCGCTGTCTAGCGGATTTACCGGGGAGCTGTTTTTT.

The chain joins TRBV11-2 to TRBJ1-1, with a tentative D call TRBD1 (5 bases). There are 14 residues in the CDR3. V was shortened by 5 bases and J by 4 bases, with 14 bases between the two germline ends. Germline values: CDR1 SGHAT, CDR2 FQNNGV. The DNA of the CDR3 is TGTGCCAGCAGCGCCCAGGGTAAGGTCACTGAAGCTTTCTTT. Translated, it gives CASSAQGKVTEAFF. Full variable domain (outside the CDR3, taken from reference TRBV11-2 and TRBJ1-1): EAGVAQSPRYKIIEKRQSVAFWCNPISGHATLYWYQQILGQGPKLLIQFQNNGVVDDSQLPKDRFSAERLKGVDSTLKIQPAKLEDSAVYLCASSAQGKVTEAFFGQGTRLTVV.

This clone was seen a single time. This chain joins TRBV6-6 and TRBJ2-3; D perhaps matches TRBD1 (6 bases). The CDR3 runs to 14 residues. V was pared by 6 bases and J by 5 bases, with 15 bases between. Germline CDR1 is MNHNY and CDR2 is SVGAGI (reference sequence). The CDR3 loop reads CASRQGPALDTQYF. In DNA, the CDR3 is TGTGCCAGCAGGCAGGGGCCCGCCTTAGATACGCAGTATTTT.

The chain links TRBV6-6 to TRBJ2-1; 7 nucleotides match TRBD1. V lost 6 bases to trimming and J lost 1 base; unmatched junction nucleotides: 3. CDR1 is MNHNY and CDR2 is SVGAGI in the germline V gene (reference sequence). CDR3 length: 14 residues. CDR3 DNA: TGTGCCAGCAGCCGACAGGGATCCTACAATGAGCAGTTCTTC. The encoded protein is CASSRQGSYNEQFF.

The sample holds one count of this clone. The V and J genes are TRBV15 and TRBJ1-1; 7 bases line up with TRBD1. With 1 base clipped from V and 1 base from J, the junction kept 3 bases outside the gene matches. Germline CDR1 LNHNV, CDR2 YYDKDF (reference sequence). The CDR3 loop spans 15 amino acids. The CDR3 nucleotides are TGTGCCACCAGCAGAGGGGGGACAGCGAACACTGAAGCTTTCTTT. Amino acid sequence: CATSRGGTANTEAFF. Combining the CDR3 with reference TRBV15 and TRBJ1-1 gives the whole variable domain DAMVIQNPRYQVTQFGKPVTLSCSQTLNHNVMYWYQQKSSQAPKLLFHYYDKDFNNEADTPDNFQSRRPNTSFCFLDIRSPGLGDTAMYLCATSRGGTANTEAFFGQGTRLTVV.

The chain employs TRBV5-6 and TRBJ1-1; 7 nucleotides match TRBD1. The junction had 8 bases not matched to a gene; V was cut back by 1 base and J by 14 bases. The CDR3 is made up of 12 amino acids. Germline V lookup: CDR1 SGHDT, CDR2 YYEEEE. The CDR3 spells CASSLRQGVSFF. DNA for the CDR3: TGTGCCAGCAGCTTGCGGCAGGGGGTTTCCTTCTTT. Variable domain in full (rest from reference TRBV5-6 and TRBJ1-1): DAGVTQSPTHLIKTRGQQVTLRCSPKSGHDTVSWYQQALGQGPQFIFQYYEEEERQRGNFPDRFSGHQFPNYSSELNVNALLLGDSALYLCASSLRQGVSFFGQGTRLTVV.

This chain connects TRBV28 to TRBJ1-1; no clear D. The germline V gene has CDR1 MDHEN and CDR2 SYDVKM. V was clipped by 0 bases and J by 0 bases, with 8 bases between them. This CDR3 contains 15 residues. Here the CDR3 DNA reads TGTGCCAGCAGTTTATGGCGGCAGTTGAACACTGAAGCTTTCTTT. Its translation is CASSLWRQLNTEAFF.

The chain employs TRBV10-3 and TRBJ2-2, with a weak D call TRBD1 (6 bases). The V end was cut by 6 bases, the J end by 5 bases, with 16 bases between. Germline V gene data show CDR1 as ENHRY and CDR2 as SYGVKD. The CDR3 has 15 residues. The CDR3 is CAISQQGPLTGELFF. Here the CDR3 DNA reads TGTGCCATCAGCCAACAGGGTCCCTTAACCGGGGAGCTGTTTTTT.

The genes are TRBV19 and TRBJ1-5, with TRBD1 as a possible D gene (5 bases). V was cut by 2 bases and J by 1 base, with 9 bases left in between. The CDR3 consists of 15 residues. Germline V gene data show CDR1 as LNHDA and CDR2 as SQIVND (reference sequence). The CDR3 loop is CASSISQGSNQPQHF. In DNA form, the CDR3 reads TGTGCCAGTAGTATAAGTCAGGGAAGCAATCAGCCCCAGCATTTT.

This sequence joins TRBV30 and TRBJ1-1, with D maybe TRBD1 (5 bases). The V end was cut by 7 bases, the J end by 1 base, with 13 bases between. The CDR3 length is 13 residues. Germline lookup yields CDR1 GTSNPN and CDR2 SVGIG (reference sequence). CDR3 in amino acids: CASLGHSNTEAFF. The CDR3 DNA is TGTGCCTCTCTCGGACACTCGAACACTGAAGCTTTCTTT.